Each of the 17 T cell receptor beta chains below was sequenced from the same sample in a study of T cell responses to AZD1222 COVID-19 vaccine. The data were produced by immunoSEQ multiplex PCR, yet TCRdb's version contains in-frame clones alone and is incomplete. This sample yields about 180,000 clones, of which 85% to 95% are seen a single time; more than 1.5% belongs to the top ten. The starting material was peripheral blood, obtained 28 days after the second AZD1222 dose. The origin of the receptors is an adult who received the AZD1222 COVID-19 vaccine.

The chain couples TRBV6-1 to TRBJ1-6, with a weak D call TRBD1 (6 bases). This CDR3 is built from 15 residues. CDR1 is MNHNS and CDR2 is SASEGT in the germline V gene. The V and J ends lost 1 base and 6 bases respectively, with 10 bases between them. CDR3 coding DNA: TGTGCCAGCAGTGAAGAGGGGGGGGCTAATTCACCCCTCCACTTT. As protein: CASSEEGGANSPLHF.

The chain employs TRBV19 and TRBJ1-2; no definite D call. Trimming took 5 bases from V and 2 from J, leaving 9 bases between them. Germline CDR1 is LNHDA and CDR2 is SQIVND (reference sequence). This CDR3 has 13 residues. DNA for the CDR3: TGTGCCAGTAGTGTCCCCCCCAACTATGGCTACACCTTC. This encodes CASSVPPNYGYTF.

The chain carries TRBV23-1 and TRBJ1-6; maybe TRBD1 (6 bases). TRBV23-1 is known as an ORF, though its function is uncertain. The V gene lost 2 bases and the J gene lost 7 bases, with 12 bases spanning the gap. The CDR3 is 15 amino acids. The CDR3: CASSQEGRGNSPLHF. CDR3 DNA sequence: TGCGCCAGCAGTCAAGAGGGCAGGGGAAATTCACCCCTCCACTTT.

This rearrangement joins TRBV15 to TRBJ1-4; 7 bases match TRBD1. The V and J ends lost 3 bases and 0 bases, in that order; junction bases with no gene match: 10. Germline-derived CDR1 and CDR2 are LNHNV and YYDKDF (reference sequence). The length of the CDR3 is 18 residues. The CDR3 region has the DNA TGTGCCACCAGCAGTCCTAGGGTGAGGGGGCCAACTAATGAAAAACTGTTTTTT. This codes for CATSSPRVRGPTNEKLFF.

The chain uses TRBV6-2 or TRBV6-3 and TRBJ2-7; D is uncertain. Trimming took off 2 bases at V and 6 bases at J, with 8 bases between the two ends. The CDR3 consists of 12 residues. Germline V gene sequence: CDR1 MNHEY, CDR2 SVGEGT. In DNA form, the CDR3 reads TGTGCCAGCAGTTACAGGGTTAGCGAGCAGTACTTC. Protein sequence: CASSYRVSEQYF.

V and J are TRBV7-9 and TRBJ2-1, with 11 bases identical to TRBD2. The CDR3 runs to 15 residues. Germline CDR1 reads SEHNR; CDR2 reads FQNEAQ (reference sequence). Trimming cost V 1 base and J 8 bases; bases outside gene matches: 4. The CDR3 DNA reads TGTGCCAGCAGCTTAGTAGCGGGGGGGAGGGATGAGCAGTTCTTC. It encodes CASSLVAGGRDEQFF.

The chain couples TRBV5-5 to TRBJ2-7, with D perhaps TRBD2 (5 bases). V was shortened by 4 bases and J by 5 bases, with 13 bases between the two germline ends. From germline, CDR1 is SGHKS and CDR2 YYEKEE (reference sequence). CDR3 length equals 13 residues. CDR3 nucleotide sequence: TGTGCCAGCAGCCCCCCCCCGGGAAACGAGCAGTACTTC. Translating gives CASSPPPGNEQYF.

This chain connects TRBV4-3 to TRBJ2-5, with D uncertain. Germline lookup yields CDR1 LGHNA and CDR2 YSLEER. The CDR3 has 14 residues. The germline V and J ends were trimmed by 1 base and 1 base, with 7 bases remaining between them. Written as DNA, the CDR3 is TGCGCCAGCAGCCAAGGCCTGCTCCAAGAGACCCAGTACTTC. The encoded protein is CASSQGLLQETQYF.

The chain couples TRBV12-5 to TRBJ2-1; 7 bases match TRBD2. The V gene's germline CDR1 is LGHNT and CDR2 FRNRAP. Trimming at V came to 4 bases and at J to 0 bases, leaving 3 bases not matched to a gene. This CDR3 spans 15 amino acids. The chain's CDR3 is CASGYSGFSYNEQFF. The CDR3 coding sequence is TGTGCTAGTGGTTATAGCGGGTTCTCCTACAATGAGCAGTTCTTC.

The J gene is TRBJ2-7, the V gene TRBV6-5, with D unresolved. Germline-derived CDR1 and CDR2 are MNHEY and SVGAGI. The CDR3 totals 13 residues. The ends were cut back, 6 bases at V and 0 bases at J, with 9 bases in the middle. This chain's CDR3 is CASRQIVSYEQYF. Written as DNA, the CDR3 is TGTGCCAGCAGGCAGATCGTCTCCTACGAGCAGTACTTC.

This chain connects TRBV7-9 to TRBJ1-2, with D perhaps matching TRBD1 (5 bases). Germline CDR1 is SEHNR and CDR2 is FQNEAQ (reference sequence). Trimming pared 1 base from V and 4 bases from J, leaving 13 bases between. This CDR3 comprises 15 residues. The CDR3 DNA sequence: TGTGCCAGCAGCTTAGGCGACGGGGGGTTCTATGGCTACACCTTC. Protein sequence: CASSLGDGGFYGYTF.

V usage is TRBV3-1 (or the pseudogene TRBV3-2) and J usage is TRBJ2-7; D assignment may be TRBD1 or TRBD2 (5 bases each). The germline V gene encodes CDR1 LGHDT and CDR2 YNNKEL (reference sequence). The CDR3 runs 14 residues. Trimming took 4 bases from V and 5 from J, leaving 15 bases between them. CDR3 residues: CASSLKAGSHEQYF. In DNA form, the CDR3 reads TGTGCCAGCAGCCTAAAGGCAGGGAGCCACGAGCAGTACTTC.

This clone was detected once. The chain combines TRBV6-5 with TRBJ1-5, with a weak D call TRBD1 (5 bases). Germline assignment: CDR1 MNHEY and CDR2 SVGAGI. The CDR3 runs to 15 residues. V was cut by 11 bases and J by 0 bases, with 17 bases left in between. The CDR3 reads CAGASGFNSNQPQHF. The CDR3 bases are TGTGCCGGGGCGTCGGGATTCAATAGCAATCAGCCCCAGCATTTT.

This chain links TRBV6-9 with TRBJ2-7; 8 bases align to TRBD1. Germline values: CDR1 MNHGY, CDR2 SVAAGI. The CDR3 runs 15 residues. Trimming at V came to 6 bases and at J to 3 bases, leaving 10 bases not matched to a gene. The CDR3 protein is CASRQDREHGYEQYF. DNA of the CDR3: TGTGCCAGCAGACAGGACAGGGAACATGGCTACGAGCAGTACTTC.

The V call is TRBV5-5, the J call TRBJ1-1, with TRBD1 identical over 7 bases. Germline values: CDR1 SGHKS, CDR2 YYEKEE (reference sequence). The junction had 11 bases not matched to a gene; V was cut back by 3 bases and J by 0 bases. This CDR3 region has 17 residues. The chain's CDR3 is CASSYAGTVGMNTEAFF. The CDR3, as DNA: TGTGCCAGCAGCTATGCCGGGACAGTGGGAATGAACACTGAAGCTTTCTTT.

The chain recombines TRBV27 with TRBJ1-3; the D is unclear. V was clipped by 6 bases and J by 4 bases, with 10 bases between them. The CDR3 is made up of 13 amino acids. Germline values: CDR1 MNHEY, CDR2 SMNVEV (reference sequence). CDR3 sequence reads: CASSVRAGNTIYF. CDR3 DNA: TGTGCCAGCAGCGTGAGGGCCGGAAACACCATATATTTT.

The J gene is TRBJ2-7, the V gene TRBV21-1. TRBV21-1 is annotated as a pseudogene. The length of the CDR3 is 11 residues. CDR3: CASSLPAEQYF. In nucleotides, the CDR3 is TGTGCCAGCAGCCTCCCGGCCGAGCAGTACTTC.